One sample yielded the 31 T cell receptor beta chains listed below, sequenced in a study of molecular identifiers for immune sequencing clone quantification. TCRdb used MiXCR to reprocess the PCR reads, holding one entry per CDR3 protein. The repertoire consists of 490,000 or so distinct CDR3 sequences, with about 26% occurring once and the leading ten covering around 0.79%. The sample comprised naive CD8+ T cells from blood, with Jurkat cell RNA spiked in. Subset noted: FACS-sorted CD8+CD4-CCR7+CD45RA+ naive T cells. These receptors originate from a human donor in good health. Some libraries in this study had Jurkat cell RNA spiked in.

On this clonotype: Possible read error: a much larger clone is one base away. The J gene is TRBJ1-2, the V gene TRBV29-1, with D possibly matching TRBD1 (6 bases). CDR1 and CDR2 (germline): SQVTM, ANQGSEA. Trimming left V 4 bases short and J 1 base short, with 10 bases between. The CDR3 covers 13 residues. CDR3 amino acids: CSVADRCNYGYTF. The CDR3 nucleotides read TGCAGCGTTGCCGACAGGTGTAACTATGGCTACACCTTC.

This clonotype showed up many times. The chain employs TRBV15 and TRBJ2-5, with TRBD1 as a possible D gene (5 bases). Trimming left V 4 bases short and J 5 bases short, with 14 bases between. The CDR3 has 14 residues. Looked up from germline, CDR1 is LNHNV and CDR2 is YYDKDF (reference sequence). CDR3 residues: CATSKPDSLETQYF. CDR3 in DNA: TGTGCCACCAGCAAACCTGACAGTCTCGAGACCCAGTACTTC.

As concerns this clonotype: A much more abundant neighbour one base away suggests this may be a read error. The chain links TRBV10-3 to TRBJ2-3; TRBD1 might be the D (6 bases). Germline CDR1 and CDR2: ENHRY and SYGVKD. The CDR3 covers 15 residues. The CDR3 protein is CAVSEGEVAADTQYF. The CDR3 nucleotides read TGTGCCGTCAGTGAGGGGGAAGTAGCCGCAGATACGCAGTATTTT.

This clonotype was counted many times. This chain connects TRBV10-2 to TRBJ2-7; D is unresolved. V dropped 7 bases and J dropped 1 base, with 8 bases sitting between them. The V gene's germline CDR1 is WSHSY and CDR2 SAAADI. The CDR3 spans 12 residues. The CDR3 loop is CASTGPSYEQYF. DNA of the CDR3: TGCGCCAGCACCGGACCTTCCTACGAGCAGTACTTC.

Only a few counts were recorded for this clonotype. The chain employs TRBV19 and TRBJ2-2; tentatively, D is TRBD2 (6 bases). Trimming left V 1 base short and J 6 bases short, with 15 bases between. This CDR3 contains 16 residues. The germline V gene has CDR1 LNHDA and CDR2 SQIVND (reference sequence). The CDR3 DNA is TGTGCCAGTAGTATAGGGGGGGAGCGGGTCGCCGGGGAGCTGTTTTTT. It yields the protein CASSIGGERVAGELFF.

The table lists this clonotype with many counts. The rearrangement links TRBV7-6 to TRBJ1-4; perhaps TRBD1 as D (6 bases). The CDR3 consists of 17 residues. V gave up 1 base and J gave up 3 bases, with 15 bases separating them. The germline V gene encodes CDR1 SGHVS and CDR2 FNYEAQ. CDR3: CASSLDILGQSNEKLFF. For the CDR3, the DNA is TGTGCCAGCAGCTTAGATATTTTGGGACAATCTAATGAAAAACTGTTTTTT.

The rearrangement links TRBV2 to TRBJ1-5; possibly TRBD1 for D (6 bases). CDR1 and CDR2 (germline): SNHLY, FYNNEI. The V end lost 0 bases, the J end lost 3 bases, and 9 bases lay between the germline ends. There are 15 residues in the CDR3. The CDR3 region has the DNA TGTGCCAGCAGTGAAGCTTGGACAGACAATCAGCCCCAGCATTTT. It translates to CASSEAWTDNQPQHF.

This clonotype has more than one count but fewer than ten. The junction differs from germline at one of its ends, possibly a read error. The CDR3 loop reads CASSNLGGPFPLHF. CDR3 nucleotide sequence: TGCGCCAGTAGTAACTTGGGGGGGCCCTTCCCCCTCCACTTT. The chain has TRBV19 and TRBJ1-6; possible D gene TRBD1, 6 bases. Germline V gene lookup returns CDR1 LNHDA and CDR2 SQIVND (reference sequence). The CDR3 has 14 amino acids.

The chain links TRBV19 to TRBJ2-2, with 7 bases aligning to TRBD2. Germline CDR1 LNHDA, CDR2 SQIVND (reference sequence). V shed 10 bases, J shed 5 bases, and the junction held 10 bases outside the gene matches. The CDR3 is 14 residues long. CDR3 amino acids: CAIEARERTGELFF. The CDR3 coding sequence is TGTGCCATCGAGGCGCGGGAGAGGACCGGGGAGCTGTTTTTT.

This clonotype was detected only a few times. The chain employs TRBV30 and TRBJ2-7, with D perhaps TRBD1 or TRBD2 (6 bases each). The CDR3 is 14 amino acids. V lost 2 bases and J lost 3, with 14 bases in between. Germline CDR1 reads GTSNPN; CDR2 reads SVGIG (reference sequence). The CDR3: CAWSQGTSHYEQYF. The CDR3 nucleotides read TGTGCCTGGAGTCAGGGGACTTCTCACTACGAGCAGTACTTC.

This clonotype was recorded a few times. The gene calls are TRBV7-9 and TRBJ1-1; TRBD1 is a possible D gene (5 bases). The V and J ends lost 0 bases and 4 bases respectively, with 12 bases between them. This CDR3 spans 15 amino acids. Per germline, CDR1 SEHNR and CDR2 FQNEAQ (reference sequence). The chain's CDR3 is CASSLAGASGTEAFF. The CDR3 DNA is TGTGCCAGCAGCTTAGCAGGGGCAAGTGGCACTGAAGCTTTCTTT.

The chain is built from TRBV28 and TRBJ1-1; D call uncertain. The CDR3 is 12 residues long. Trimming shortened V by 11 bases and J by 3 bases, and 13 bases separated the two germline ends. CDR1 is MDHEN and CDR2 is SYDVKM in the germline V gene. The CDR3 loop reads CASGGVDTEAFF. The CDR3 nucleotides read TGTGCCTCCGGCGGGGTCGACACTGAAGCTTTCTTT.

This clonotype showed up just once. The V gene is TRBV2, the J gene TRBJ2-7; D is unclear. The CDR3 loop spans 10 amino acids. The germline V gene encodes CDR1 SNHLY and CDR2 FYNNEI. Trimming took 6 bases from V and 6 from J, leaving 6 bases between them. CDR3 DNA sequence: TGTGCCAGCAGGGAGTTCGAGCAGTACTTC. Translating gives CASREFEQYF.

V is TRBV19 and J is TRBJ2-2; perhaps D is TRBD1 or TRBD2 (5 bases each). V lost 4 bases to trimming and J lost 6 bases, with 18 bases between them. This CDR3 region has 16 residues. Germline V CDR1 and CDR2: LNHDA, SQIVND (reference sequence). This CDR3 reads CASSTPGSAGAGELFF. Here the CDR3 DNA reads TGTGCCAGTAGTACCCCAGGGAGTGCGGGCGCCGGGGAGCTGTTTTTT.

Regarding this clonotype: The junction shows a germline mismatch at one end, possibly a read error. The chain recombines TRBV12-3 or TRBV12-4 with TRBJ1-2, with no clear D. The CDR3 has 12 amino acids. CDR3 DNA: TGTGCCAGCTTTGCGGGCCAGGATGGCTCCACCTTC. Protein sequence: CASFAGQDGSTF.

A note on this clonotype: At one of its ends the junction is not consistent with the germline gene, which may arise from a read error. The gene calls are TRBV4-2 and TRBJ2-7; D perhaps matches TRBD2 (6 bases). CDR1 is LGHNA and CDR2 is YNFKEQ in the germline V gene. This CDR3 is 13 amino acids long. The CDR3 region is CASRQGLSVEQYF. In nucleotides, the CDR3 is TGTGCGAGCAGGCAGGGACTCAGCGTCGAGCAGTACTTC.

Remarks on this clonotype: The junction does not match germline at one end; this may be a read error. The genes are TRBV6-6 and TRBJ1-4; D is unresolved. In germline, CDR1 is MNHNY, CDR2 SVGAGI (reference sequence). This CDR3 is 14 amino acids long. CDR3 nucleotides: TGTGCCAGCAGGCTTGGACGGAGTAATGAAAAACTGTTATTT. Its protein is CASRLGRSNEKLLF.

This clonotype was detected many times. The chain links TRBV2 to TRBJ1-2, with D uncertain. CDR3 length: 12 residues. CDR1 is SNHLY and CDR2 is FYNNEI in the germline V gene. V was cut by 6 bases and J by 4 bases, with 9 bases left in between. CDR3 DNA sequence: TGTGCCAGCAGCAGGTTTCGCTATGGCTACACCTTC. Protein product: CASSRFRYGYTF.

The table lists this clonotype with many counts. This chain connects TRBV7-9 to TRBJ1-1, with D unclear. Germline CDR1 and CDR2: SEHNR and FQNEAQ (reference sequence). The CDR3 covers 12 residues. V lost 0 bases to trimming and J lost 6 bases, with 5 bases between them. CDR3 sequence (DNA): TGTGCCAGCAGCTTAGCTCCCTCTGAAGCTTTCTTT. It is translated as CASSLAPSEAFF. The variable domain in full, completed from reference TRBV7-9 and TRBJ1-1, reads DTGVSQNPRHKITKRGQNVTFRCDPISEHNRLYWYRQTLGQGPEFLTYFQNEAQLEKSRLLSDRFSAERPKGSFSTLEIQRTEQGDSAMYLCASSLAPSEAFFGQGTRLTVV.

The V call is TRBV9, the J call TRBJ1-1; D uncertain. Deletions cut 0 bases from V and 4 bases from J, with 7 bases between. The CDR3 covers 13 residues. Germline-derived CDR1 and CDR2 are SGDLS and YYNGEE. The DNA of the CDR3 is TGTGCCAGCAGCGTAGCTACGGCCACTGAAGCTTTCTTT. Translation gives CASSVATATEAFF.

V is TRBV7-8 and J is TRBJ1-3; unclear D gene. CDR1 and CDR2 (germline): SGHVS, FQNEAQ. The CDR3 is made up of 13 amino acids. Trimming shortened V by 4 bases and J by 7 bases, and 11 bases separated the two germline ends. The CDR3, as DNA: TGTGCCAGCAGCTCCCCTCGTGCTAACACCATATATTTT. This encodes CASSSPRANTIYF.

As concerns this clonotype: This may come from a read error, since a much larger clone is one base off. This chain connects TRBV12-3 or TRBV12-4 to TRBJ2-3; the D gene is possibly TRBD2 (6 bases). The CDR3 is 14 amino acids. CDR3 in amino acids: CASTLGLITDTRYF. CDR3 sequence (DNA): TGTGCCAGCACACTAGGACTAATCACAGATACGCGGTATTTT.

Many counts were recorded for this clonotype. The rearrangement joins TRBV24-1 to TRBJ2-1, with D perhaps matching TRBD1 (5 bases). The CDR3 length is 15 residues. The germline V gene encodes CDR1 KGHDR and CDR2 SFDVKD. Trimming took off 2 bases at V and 5 bases at J, with 12 bases between the two ends. The CDR3 reads CATSDSGYQNNEQFF. In DNA, the CDR3 is TGTGCCACCAGTGATTCAGGGTACCAAAACAATGAGCAGTTCTTC.

V gene TRBV12-3 or TRBV12-4 combines with J gene TRBJ2-3; 12 nucleotides line up with TRBD2. The CDR3 is 17 residues long. V shed 5 bases and J 2 bases; nucleotides not matched to a gene: 8. CDR3 region: CASSDPLAGGPTDTQYF. CDR3 nucleotides: TGTGCCAGCAGTGACCCACTAGCGGGGGGCCCCACAGATACGCAGTATTTT.

This clonotype has just a few counts. The V call is TRBV5-1, the J call TRBJ2-2; no clear D gene. This CDR3 contains 15 residues. Trimming stripped 4 bases from V and 5 bases from J, with 15 bases between. CDR1 and CDR2 from the germline V gene are SGHRS and YFSETQ. CDR3 sequence: CASSTENPTTGELFF. CDR3 DNA sequence: TGCGCCAGCAGCACAGAAAATCCCACGACCGGGGAGCTGTTTTTT.

This clonotype was detected a few times. The CDR3 is CASRLGRASGGAETQYF. In DNA form, the CDR3 reads TGTGCCAGCAGGCTGGGTAGGGCTAGCGGGGGGGCAGAGACCCAGTACTTC. The chain recombines TRBV11-2 with TRBJ2-5; 12 bases fit TRBD2. Germline trimming cut 6 bases from V and 4 bases from J; bases unmatched to any gene: 12. Germline loops: CDR1 SGHAT, CDR2 FQNNGV. The CDR3 contains 17 residues.

This clonotype was recorded a few times. The chain employs TRBV27 and TRBJ1-1; no clear D gene. The germline V gene has CDR1 MNHEY and CDR2 SMNVEV (reference sequence). With 0 bases removed from V and 10 bases from J, the gap between germline ends came to 21 bases. CDR3 length: 16 residues. CDR3 protein: CASSLSSRDIGLPAFF. CDR3 in DNA: TGTGCCAGCAGTTTATCATCTCGCGATATAGGGTTACCAGCTTTCTTT.

A note on this clonotype: This may be a read error: a much more frequent sequence differs by one nucleotide. The chain is built from TRBV20-1 and TRBJ2-7, with 7 bases fitting TRBD2. Germline CDR1 reads DFQATT; CDR2 reads SNEGSKA (reference sequence). The length of the CDR3 is 13 residues. The CDR3 here is CGAGRGSSYEQYF. CDR3 nucleotide sequence: TGCGGTGCGGGGCGGGGGAGCTCCTACGAGCAGTACTTC.

As regards this clonotype: A read error is possible here, since a much larger clone lies one base away. This chain connects TRBV27 to TRBJ2-3; TRBD2 is a possible D gene (5 bases). The V end lost 8 bases, the J end lost 4 bases, and 19 bases lay between the germline ends. The germline CDR1 and CDR2 sequences are MNHEY and SMNVEV (reference sequence). This CDR3 comprises 15 residues. CDR3 in DNA: TGTGCCAGCTATATTGGGCGGGTGGACGCAGATACGCAGTATTTT. It is translated as CASYIGRVDADTQYF.

The sample holds many counts of this clonotype. The chain employs TRBV12-3 or TRBV12-4 and TRBJ1-1; D may be TRBD1 (6 bases). The CDR3 is 14 amino acids. Trimming took 5 bases from V and 4 from J, leaving 14 bases between them. The DNA of the CDR3 is TGTGCCAGCAGTCCGCAATCAGGGGCCACTGAAGCTTTCTTT. Its protein is CASSPQSGATEAFF.

In its sample, this clonotype was seen a few times. The V and J genes are TRBV5-6 and TRBJ2-7; D is ambiguous. CDR3 length equals 14 residues. Germline-derived CDR1 and CDR2 are SGHDT and YYEEEE. Trimming left V 4 bases short and J 7 bases short, with 18 bases between. DNA for the CDR3: TGTGCCAGCAGCGACGACATGCTCACGCGGGAGCAGTACTTC. This translates into CASSDDMLTREQYF.